One sample yielded the 22 T cell receptor beta chains listed below, sequenced in a study of blood T cell repertoires in COVID-19. The repertoire was sequenced with immunoSEQ multiplex PCR; TCRdb's copy has only in-frame clones and lacks some. The table has 25,000 or so clones, 70% to 90% seen once. The sequencing input was peripheral blood. The receptors were gathered from a human donor in a cohort sampled during active COVID-19.

The chain couples TRBV24-1 to TRBJ2-1, with a tentative D call TRBD1 (6 bases). This CDR3 is 18 amino acids long. The germline V gene has CDR1 KGHDR and CDR2 SFDVKD. Trimming took 4 bases from V and 0 from J, leaving 18 bases between them. The chain's CDR3 is CATSDEDLGASSYNEQFF. The CDR3 region has the DNA TGTGCCACCAGTGACGAGGACTTGGGGGCTAGCTCCTACAATGAGCAGTTCTTC.

The chain carries TRBV7-9 and TRBJ2-5; D is unresolved. The CDR3 length is 14 residues. The V end was cut by 3 bases, the J end by 1 base, with 9 bases between. Looked up from germline, CDR1 is SEHNR and CDR2 is FQNEAQ (reference sequence). As DNA, the CDR3 is TGTGCCAGCAGCTTTCAGGATTCCCAAGAGACCCAGTACTTC. As protein: CASSFQDSQETQYF.

The chain combines TRBV6-5 with TRBJ2-3, with 9 bases identical to TRBD2. J gave up 0 bases and V 2 bases, and 0 bases lay outside the gene matches. Germline V gives CDR1 MNHEY, CDR2 SVGAGI. This CDR3 contains 15 residues. CDR3 in amino acids: CASSYLAGSTDTQYF. The CDR3 DNA reads TGTGCCAGCAGTTACCTAGCGGGGAGCACAGATACGCAGTATTTT.

V is TRBV12-3 or TRBV12-4 and J is TRBJ1-5; 9 positions match TRBD1. V lost 6 bases to trimming and J lost 14 bases; unmatched junction nucleotides: 5. This CDR3 region has 11 residues. The CDR3 DNA is TGTGCCAGCAGAGGGACAGGGCTAAAGCATTTT. This encodes CASRGTGLKHF.

This clone was found once. The chain joins TRBV6-5 to TRBJ1-1, with TRBD1 identical over 7 bases. The length of the CDR3 is 14 residues. J lost 3 bases, V lost 6 bases, and 7 bases had no gene match. Germline assignment: CDR1 MNHEY and CDR2 SVGAGI. The CDR3 DNA sequence: TGTGCCAGCAGCGCCACGGGACAGTACACTGAAGCTTTCTTT. As protein: CASSATGQYTEAFF.

This sequence joins TRBV6-5 and TRBJ1-1; D perhaps matches TRBD1 (5 bases). CDR1 MNHEY and CDR2 SVGAGI come from the germline V gene. V lost 2 bases, J lost 3 bases, and 10 bases lay in between. The CDR3 extends over 14 amino acids. The CDR3 bases are TGTGCCAGCAGTTACGTGGGGGGGGACACTGAAGCTTTCTTT. This sequence encodes CASSYVGGDTEAFF.

The J gene is TRBJ1-1, the V gene TRBV18; D is perhaps TRBD1 (6 bases). The CDR3 sequence is 13 residues long. V was cut by 2 bases and J by 8 bases, with 12 bases left in between. Germline values: CDR1 KGHSH, CDR2 LQKENI. This CDR3 reads CASSPGTKGEAFF. The CDR3 DNA reads as TGTGCCAGCTCACCAGGGACAAAAGGCGAAGCTTTCTTT.

The chain recombines TRBV5-4 with TRBJ2-3, with 9 bases identical to TRBD2. V lost 1 base, J lost 0 bases, and 3 bases stayed unmatched. Per the germline V gene, CDR1 is SGHNT and CDR2 is YYREEE (reference sequence). This CDR3 region has 16 residues. CDR3 nucleotides: TGTGCCAGCAGCTTGAGGCTAGCGGGGAGCACAGATACGCAGTATTTT. It yields the protein CASSLRLAGSTDTQYF.

This clone was seen a single time. The V call is TRBV28, the J call TRBJ2-7, with 9 nucleotides matching TRBD1. In germline, CDR1 is MDHEN, CDR2 SYDVKM. The CDR3 consists of 15 residues. Trimming at V came to 5 bases and at J to 6 bases, leaving 11 bases not matched to a gene. The CDR3 here is CASSTAGTGLSEQYF. The CDR3 DNA follows: TGTGCCAGCAGTACCGCCGGGACAGGGCTTTCCGAGCAGTACTTC.

This sequence joins TRBV7-9 and TRBJ1-1; no clear D. The V gene's germline CDR1 is SEHNR and CDR2 FQNEAQ (reference sequence). Trimming shortened V by 2 bases and J by 4 bases, and 8 bases separated the two germline ends. The CDR3 is 13 amino acids. CDR3 amino acids: CASSLHGLTEAFF. CDR3 coding DNA: TGTGCCAGCAGCTTACACGGACTCACTGAAGCTTTCTTT.

The V gene is TRBV28, the J gene TRBJ2-1; D not resolved. The V end lost 8 bases, the J end lost 9 bases, and 11 bases lay between the germline ends. Germline CDR1 reads MDHEN; CDR2 reads SYDVKM. This CDR3 comprises 11 residues. Here the CDR3 DNA reads TGTGCCAGCGCCGTCCCGGGTGAGCAGTTCTTC. Its protein product is CASAVPGEQFF.

The chain couples TRBV11-1 to TRBJ1-1, with a possible D match to TRBD1 (6 bases). This CDR3 has 13 residues. V was trimmed by 5 bases and J by 3 bases, leaving 10 bases between them. Germline-derived CDR1 and CDR2 are SGHAT and FQDESV (reference sequence). The CDR3 here is CASSPWTDTEAFF. Written as DNA, the CDR3 is TGTGCCAGCAGCCCCTGGACAGACACTGAAGCTTTCTTT.

V gene TRBV27 combines with J gene TRBJ2-5, with 8 positions matching TRBD1. The J segment lost 3 bases and the V segment lost 5 bases, leaving 5 bases of the junction unmatched. Per germline, CDR1 MNHEY and CDR2 SMNVEV (reference sequence). The CDR3 spans 14 residues. CDR3 region: CASSPDREEETQYF. The CDR3 DNA is TGTGCCAGCAGTCCGGACAGGGAAGAAGAGACCCAGTACTTC.

The chain uses TRBV2 and TRBJ2-7; TRBD1 might be the D (5 bases). CDR3 size: 12 residues. V was clipped by 7 bases and J by 5 bases, with 12 bases between them. The germline CDR1 and CDR2 sequences are SNHLY and FYNNEI. CDR3 in DNA: TGTGCCAGCACTTGGGGCAAAAACGAGCAGTACTTC. This translates into CASTWGKNEQYF. Supplemented by reference TRBV2 and TRBJ2-7, the full variable domain reads EPEVTQTPSHQVTQMGQEVILRCVPISNHLYFYWYRQILGQKVEFLVSFYNNEISEKSEIFDDQFSVERPDGSNFTLKIRSTKLEDSAMYFCASTWGKNEQYFGPGTRLTVT.

The gene calls are TRBV2 and TRBJ2-3; D is possibly TRBD1 (6 bases). V lost 2 bases and J 2 bases, leaving 14 bases between the germline ends. The germline V gene has CDR1 SNHLY and CDR2 FYNNEI. This CDR3 region has 16 residues. The CDR3 DNA sequence: TGTGCCAGCAGTGAAATGGGACACATAACCACAGATACGCAGTATTTT. Encoded protein: CASSEMGHITTDTQYF.

This clone was counted a single time. This chain joins TRBV30 and TRBJ1-4; D ambiguous. The CDR3 extends over 13 amino acids. Germline V CDR1 and CDR2: GTSNPN, SVGIG (reference sequence). Trimming pared 1 base from V and 5 bases from J, leaving 8 bases between. The CDR3 region is CAWSGAVNEKLFF. The DNA for the CDR3 is TGTGCCTGGAGTGGGGCAGTAAATGAAAAACTGTTTTTT.

The chain is built from TRBV3-1 (or the pseudogene TRBV3-2) and TRBJ2-1; tentatively, D is TRBD2 (6 bases). The CDR3 runs to 13 residues. Germline loops: CDR1 LGHDT, CDR2 YNNKEL (reference sequence). V lost 0 bases, J lost 10 bases, and 10 bases lay in between. The CDR3 nucleotides read TGTGCCAGCAGCCAAGATCGTGGGAGGGAGCAGTTCTTC. This encodes CASSQDRGREQFF.

V gene TRBV6-2 or TRBV6-3 combines with J gene TRBJ2-7, with D unclear. The CDR3 consists of 12 residues. Looked up from germline, CDR1 is MNHEY and CDR2 is SVGEGT. The V end lost 1 base, the J end lost 9 bases, and 10 bases lay between the germline ends. Written as DNA, the CDR3 is TGTGCCAGCAGTTACTACCCGCCGGTGCAGTACTTC. Amino acids: CASSYYPPVQYF.

V and J are TRBV2 and TRBJ1-4, with D unresolved. The CDR3 totals 13 residues. Trimming took off 3 bases at V and 5 bases at J, with 7 bases between the two ends. Germline V gene lookup returns CDR1 SNHLY and CDR2 FYNNEI. DNA for the CDR3: TGTGCCAGCAGTGACCCTAAGAATGAAAAACTGTTTTTT. This gives the protein CASSDPKNEKLFF.

This chain joins TRBV21-1 and TRBJ2-2; the table assigns TRBD2, which was not confirmed against the DNA. TRBV21-1 is tagged as a pseudogene. This CDR3 comprises 16 residues. The CDR3 DNA follows: TGTGCCAGCAGCAAAGCGCGATTTAACGTTGCCGGGGAGCTGTTTTTT. Amino acid sequence: CASSKARFNVAGELFF.

J is TRBJ2-1 and V is TRBV19; D not certain. This CDR3 comprises 16 residues. The V and J ends lost 7 bases and 0 bases respectively, with 16 bases between them. The germline CDR1 and CDR2 sequences are LNHDA and SQIVND (reference sequence). The CDR3 spells CASIFRRLRSYNEQFF. CDR3 coding DNA: TGTGCCAGTATTTTCCGGAGACTCCGCTCCTACAATGAGCAGTTCTTC.

CDR3 in DNA: TGTGCCAGCAGTGGAGGGGGCCACGGGCATAATGAAAAACTGTTTTTT. This gives the protein CASSGGGHGHNEKLFF. J is TRBJ1-4 and V is TRBV25-1, with TRBD1 identical over 7 bases. Germline V gene data show CDR1 as MGHDK and CDR2 as SYGVNS. The V segment lost 4 bases and the J segment 4 bases; nucleotides outside the gene matches: 9. The length of the CDR3 is 16 residues.